This T cell receptor beta chain appears in the sequencing data of a study of cytomegalovirus exposure and HLA in healthy donors. J gave up 6 bases and V 3 bases, and 9 bases lay outside the gene matches. The germline gives CDR1 SGHKS, CDR2 YYEKEE (reference sequence). This CDR3 comprises 17 residues. Primers: 60 Vbeta forward and 13 Jbeta reverse. Produced via immunoSEQ multiplex PCR; TCRdb's table is partial and in-frame only. The data show more than 150,000 clones, with roughly 78% seen just once and over 1.5% held by the top ten. This receptor was taken from a girl aged 10-17 years in good health and CMV-seropositive. The chain has TRBV5-5 and TRBJ2-3; 14 positions agree with TRBD2. The specimen was PBMCs. CDR3 region: CASSYSGLAGGPDTQYF. The CDR3 DNA follows: TGTGCCAGCAGCTACTCAGGACTAGCGGGGGGCCCCGATACGCAGTATTTT.